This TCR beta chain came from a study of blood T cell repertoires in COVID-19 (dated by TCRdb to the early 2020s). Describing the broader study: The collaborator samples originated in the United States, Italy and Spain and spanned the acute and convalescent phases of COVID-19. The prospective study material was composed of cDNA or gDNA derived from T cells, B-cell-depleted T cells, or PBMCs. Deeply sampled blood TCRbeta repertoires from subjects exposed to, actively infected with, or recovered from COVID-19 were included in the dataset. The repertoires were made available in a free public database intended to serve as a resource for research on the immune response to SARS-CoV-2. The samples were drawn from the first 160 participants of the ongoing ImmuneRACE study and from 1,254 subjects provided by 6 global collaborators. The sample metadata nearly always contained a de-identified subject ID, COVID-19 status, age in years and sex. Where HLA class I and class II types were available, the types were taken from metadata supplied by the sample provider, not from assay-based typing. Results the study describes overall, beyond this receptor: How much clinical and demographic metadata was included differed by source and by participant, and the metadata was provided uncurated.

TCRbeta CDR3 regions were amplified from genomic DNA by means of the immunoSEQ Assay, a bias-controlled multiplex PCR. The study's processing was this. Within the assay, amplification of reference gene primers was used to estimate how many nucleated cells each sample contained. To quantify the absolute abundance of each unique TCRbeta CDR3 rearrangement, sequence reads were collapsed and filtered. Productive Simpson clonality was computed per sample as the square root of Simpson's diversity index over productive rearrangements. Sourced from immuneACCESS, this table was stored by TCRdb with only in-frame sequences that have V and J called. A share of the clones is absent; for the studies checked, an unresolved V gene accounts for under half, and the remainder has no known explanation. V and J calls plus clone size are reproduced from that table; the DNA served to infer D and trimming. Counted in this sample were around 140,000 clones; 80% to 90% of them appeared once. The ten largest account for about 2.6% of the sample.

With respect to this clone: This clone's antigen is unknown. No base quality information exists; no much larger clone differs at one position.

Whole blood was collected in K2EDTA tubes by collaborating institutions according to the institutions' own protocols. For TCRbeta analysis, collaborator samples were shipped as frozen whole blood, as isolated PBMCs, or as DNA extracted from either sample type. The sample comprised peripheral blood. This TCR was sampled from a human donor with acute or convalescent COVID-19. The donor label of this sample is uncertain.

The CDR3 reads CASSPRNYGYTF. Read as DNA, the sequence is TGTGCCAGTAGTCCCAGGAACTATGGCTACACCTTC. This chain joins TRBV19 to TRBJ1-2, with no confidently assigned D gene. The junction shows trimming of 5 bases on V and 2 bases on J, plus 6 bases between the germline ends. The CDR3 has 12 amino acids, counting the end cysteine and phenylalanine. Here the CDR3 DNA is all that survives: 36 bases in frame from base 1. The germline V gene encodes CDR1 LNHDA and CDR2 SQIVND (reference sequence). The full variable domain, completed from the reference TRBV19 and TRBJ1-2 proteins outside the CDR3, reads DGGITQSPKYLFRKEGQNVTLSCEQNLNHDAMYWYRQDPGQGLRLIYYSQIVNDFQKGDIAEGYSVSREKKESFPLTVTSAQKNPTAFYLCASSPRNYGYTFGSGTRLTVV.